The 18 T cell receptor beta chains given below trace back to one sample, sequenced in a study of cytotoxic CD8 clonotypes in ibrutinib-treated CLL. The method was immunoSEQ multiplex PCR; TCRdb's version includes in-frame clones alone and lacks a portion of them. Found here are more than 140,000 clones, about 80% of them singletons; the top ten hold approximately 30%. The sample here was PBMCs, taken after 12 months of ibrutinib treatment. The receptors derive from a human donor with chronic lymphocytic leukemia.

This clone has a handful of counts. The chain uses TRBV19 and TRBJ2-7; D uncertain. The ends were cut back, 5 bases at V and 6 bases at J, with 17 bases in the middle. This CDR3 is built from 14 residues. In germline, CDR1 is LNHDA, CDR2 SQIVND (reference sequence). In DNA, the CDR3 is TGTGCCAGTAGTGACCTGCGCTTAGGGCCCGAGCAGTACTTC. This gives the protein CASSDLRLGPEQYF.

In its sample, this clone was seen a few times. CDR3 sequence reads: CASSVNRGELFF. CDR3 sequence (DNA): TGTGCCAGTAGTGTCAACAGGGGGGAGCTGTTTTTT. The rearrangement links TRBV19 to TRBJ2-2; TRBD1 might be the D (5 bases). The CDR3 runs to 12 residues. V lost 5 bases, J lost 8 bases, and 9 bases lay in between. Per the germline V gene, CDR1 is LNHDA and CDR2 is SQIVND (reference sequence).

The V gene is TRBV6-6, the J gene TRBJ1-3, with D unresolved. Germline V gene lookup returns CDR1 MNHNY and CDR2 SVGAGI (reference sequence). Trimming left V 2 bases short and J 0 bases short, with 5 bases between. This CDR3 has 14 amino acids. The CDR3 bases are TGTGCCAGCAGTTACGGGTTCTCTGGAAACACCATATATTTT. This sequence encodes CASSYGFSGNTIYF.

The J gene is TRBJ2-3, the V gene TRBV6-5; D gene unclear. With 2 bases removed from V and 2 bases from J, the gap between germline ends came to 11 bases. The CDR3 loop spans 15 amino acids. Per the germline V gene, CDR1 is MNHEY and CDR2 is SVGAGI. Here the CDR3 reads CASSYVYPVTDTQYF. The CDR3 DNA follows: TGTGCCAGCAGTTACGTTTATCCGGTCACAGATACGCAGTATTTT.

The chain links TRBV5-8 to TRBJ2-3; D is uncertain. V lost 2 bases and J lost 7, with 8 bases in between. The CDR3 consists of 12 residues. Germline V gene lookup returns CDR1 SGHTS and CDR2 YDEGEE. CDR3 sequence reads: CASSFEPNTQYF. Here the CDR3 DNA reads TGTGCCAGCAGCTTCGAGCCCAATACGCAGTATTTT.

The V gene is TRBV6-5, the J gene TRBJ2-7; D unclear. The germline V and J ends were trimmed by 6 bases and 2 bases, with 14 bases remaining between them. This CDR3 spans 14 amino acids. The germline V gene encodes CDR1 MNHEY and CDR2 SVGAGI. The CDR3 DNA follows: TGTGCCAGCAGGAACCCGGGTCCCCCCTACGAGCAGTACTTC. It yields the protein CASRNPGPPYEQYF.

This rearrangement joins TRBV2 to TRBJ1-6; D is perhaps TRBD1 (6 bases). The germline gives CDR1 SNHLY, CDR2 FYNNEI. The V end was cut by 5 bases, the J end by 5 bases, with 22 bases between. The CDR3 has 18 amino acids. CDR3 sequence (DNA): TGTGCCAGCAGTACGGACTTGGACAGCCACCAAAATAATTCACCCCTCCACTTT. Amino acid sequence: CASSTDLDSHQNNSPLHF.

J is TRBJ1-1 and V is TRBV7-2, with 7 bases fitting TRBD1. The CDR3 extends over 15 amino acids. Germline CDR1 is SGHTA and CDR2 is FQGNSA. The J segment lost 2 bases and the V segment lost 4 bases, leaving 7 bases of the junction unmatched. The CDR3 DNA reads TGTGCCAGCAGCTCAGGACAGGCCTATAACACTGAAGCTTTCTTT. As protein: CASSSGQAYNTEAFF.

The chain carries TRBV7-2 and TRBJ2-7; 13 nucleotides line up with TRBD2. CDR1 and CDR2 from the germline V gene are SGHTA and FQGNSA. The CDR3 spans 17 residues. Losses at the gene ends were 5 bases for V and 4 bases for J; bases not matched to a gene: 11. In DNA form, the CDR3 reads TGTGCCAGCAGCCCCAGGACTAGCGGGAGCTATAAATACGAGCAGTACTTC. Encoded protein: CASSPRTSGSYKYEQYF.

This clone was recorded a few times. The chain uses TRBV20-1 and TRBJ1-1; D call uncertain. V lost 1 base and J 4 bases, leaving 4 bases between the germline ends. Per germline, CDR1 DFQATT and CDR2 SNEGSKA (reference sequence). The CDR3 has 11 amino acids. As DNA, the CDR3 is TGCAGTGCTAGAGTGTCCACTGAAGCTTTCTTT. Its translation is CSARVSTEAFF.

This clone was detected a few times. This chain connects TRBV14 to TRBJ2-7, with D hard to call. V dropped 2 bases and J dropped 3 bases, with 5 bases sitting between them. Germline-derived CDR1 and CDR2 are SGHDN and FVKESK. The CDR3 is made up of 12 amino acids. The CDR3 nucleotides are TGTGCCAGCAGCCAACAACGCTACGAGCAGTACTTC. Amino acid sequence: CASSQQRYEQYF.

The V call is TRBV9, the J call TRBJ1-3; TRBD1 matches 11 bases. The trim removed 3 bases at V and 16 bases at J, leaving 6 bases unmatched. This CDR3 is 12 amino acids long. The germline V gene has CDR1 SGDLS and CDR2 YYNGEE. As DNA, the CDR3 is TGTGCCAGCAGCGCGGGACAGGGGGATTGGTATTTT. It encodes CASSAGQGDWYF.

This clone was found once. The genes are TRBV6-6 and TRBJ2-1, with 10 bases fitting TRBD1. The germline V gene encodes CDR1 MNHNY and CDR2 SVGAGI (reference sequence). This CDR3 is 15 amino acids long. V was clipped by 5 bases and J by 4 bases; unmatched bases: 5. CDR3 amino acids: CASSGPGQGYNEQFF. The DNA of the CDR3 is TGTGCCAGCAGTGGCCCGGGACAGGGGTACAATGAGCAGTTCTTC.

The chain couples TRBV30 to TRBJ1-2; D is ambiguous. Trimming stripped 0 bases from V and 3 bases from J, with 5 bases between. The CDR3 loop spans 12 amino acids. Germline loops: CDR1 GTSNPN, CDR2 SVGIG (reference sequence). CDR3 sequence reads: CAWSVGDYGYTF. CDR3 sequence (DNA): TGTGCCTGGAGTGTCGGAGACTATGGCTACACCTTC. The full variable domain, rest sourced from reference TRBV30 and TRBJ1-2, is SQTIHQWPATLVQPVGSPLSLECTVEGTSNPNLYWYRQAAGRGLQLLFYSVGIGQISSEVPQNLSASRPQDRQFILSSKKLLLSDSGFYLCAWSVGDYGYTFGSGTRLTVV.

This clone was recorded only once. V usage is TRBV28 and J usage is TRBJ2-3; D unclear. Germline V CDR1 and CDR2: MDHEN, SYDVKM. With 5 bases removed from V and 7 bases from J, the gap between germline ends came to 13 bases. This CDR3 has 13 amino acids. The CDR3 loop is CASSTVGMNTQYF. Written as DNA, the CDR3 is TGTGCCAGCAGTACCGTTGGTATGAATACGCAGTATTTT.

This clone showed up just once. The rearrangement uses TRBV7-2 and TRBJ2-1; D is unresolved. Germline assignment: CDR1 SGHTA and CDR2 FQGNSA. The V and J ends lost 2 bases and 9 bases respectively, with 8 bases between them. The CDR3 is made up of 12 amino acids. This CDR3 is CASSLLGAEQFF. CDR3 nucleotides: TGTGCCAGCAGCTTACTAGGAGCTGAGCAGTTCTTC.

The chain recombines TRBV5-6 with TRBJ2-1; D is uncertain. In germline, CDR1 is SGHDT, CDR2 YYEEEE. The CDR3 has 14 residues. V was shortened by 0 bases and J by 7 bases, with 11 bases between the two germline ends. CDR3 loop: CASSLGSPSNEQFF. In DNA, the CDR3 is TGTGCCAGCAGCTTGGGGAGCCCGAGTAATGAGCAGTTCTTC.

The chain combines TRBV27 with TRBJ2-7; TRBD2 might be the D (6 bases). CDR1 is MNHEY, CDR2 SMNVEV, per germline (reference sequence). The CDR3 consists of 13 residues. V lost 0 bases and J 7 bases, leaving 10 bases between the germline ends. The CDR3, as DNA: TGTGCCAGCAGTTTATCGATGGCGGGAGAGCAGTACTTC. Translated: CASSLSMAGEQYF.